This paragraph reports one TCR beta chain. No cognate antigen has been identified for it. No much larger clone exists at a distance of one base, and base qualities are not known. Measured from the cysteine to the phenylalanine, the CDR3 is 13 residues long. The sequence is cut down to CDR3 DNA, 39 bases in frame from base 1. V loses 7 bases of germline sequence and J loses 3 bases, and the interval between the two ends is 13 bases. CDR1 SGHVS and CDR2 FQNEAQ were looked up in the germline V gene. Patients with hyperthyroidism were aged 18 to 65 years, had been newly diagnosed, and had a disease duration of less than 2 months. Patients were excluded if they had other autoimmune diseases, uncontrolled infections, pregnancy or lactation. Clinical symptoms, serum thyroxine, TRAb, thyroid ultrasound and orbital computed tomography were used for diagnosis. Total RNA was extracted using Trizol reagent, and RNA quality was checked on an Agilent 2100 Bioanalyzer.

This sample is part of a study of Graves' ophthalmopathy and Graves' hyperthyroidism (dated by TCRdb to the late 2010s). Broadly, across the study: Hyperthyroidism was defined as stable when no progression to ophthalmopathy occurred within 18 months of follow-up. To tell Graves' ophthalmopathy apart from Graves' hyperthyroidism, and to predict which patients would progress to ophthalmopathy, the study relied on TCR beta repertoire signatures. In total, 135 blood samples were TCR-sequenced: 43 ophthalmopathy, about 75 hyperthyroidism and some 17 hyperthyroidism-to-ophthalmopathy patients. To explore V-J signatures that separate ophthalmopathy from hyperthyroidism, a discovery set of fewer than 110 patients was enrolled, consisting of about 45 with ophthalmopathy and approximately 57 with stable hyperthyroidism. The independent validation cohort included about 19 hyperthyroidism patients plus 17 patients who later progressed from hyperthyroidism to ophthalmopathy. T-cell repertoires of thyroid tissue and blood were compared in more than five hyperthyroidism patients. Following sampling, methimazole starting at 30 mg daily was administered to hyperthyroidism patients, and high-dose intravenous methylprednisolone was administered to ophthalmopathy patients.

General findings and caveats noted by the study authors: No statistical method was used to predetermine the sample size, and group allocation was not hidden from the investigators. In validation, the model predicted ophthalmopathy progression with less than 71% sensitivity and about 77% specificity; more than ten predicted patients were CT-confirmed with GO in a median of around 6 months. Among expanded thyroid clonotypes with frequency above 0.001, most also showed up in blood, which suggests that blood repertoires may reflect the thyroid immune response. In cross-validation, the 13-signature model distinguished ophthalmopathy from stable hyperthyroidism with around 90% sensitivity and roughly 81% specificity, while in the test set the corresponding values were about 79% and 69%.

For repertoire sequencing, the TCR beta CDR3 regions were amplified from RNA transcripts. The first round of RT-PCR was done with HTBI primers and the Qiagen OneStep RT-PCR kit, and was followed by a second round of multiplex PCR, then size selection and purification. The libraries underwent paired-end sequencing with 100 bp reads on an Illumina HiSeq2000. From the authors' description of their analysis: SOAPnuke was used to process the reads, removing any read that contained adapters or uncalled bases, had a mean Phred below 15, or lacked an exact match to the constant primer or identifier. COPE v1.2.5 was used to merge the high-quality paired reads. Each unique nucleotide sequence was defined as a clonotype, and clonotypes were aligned to IMGT TRB V, D and J references with MiTCR v1.1. Analysis was restricted to V-J combinations with a frequency above 0.0001, which covered 99.2% of repertoires. A TCR clonal expansion and chaos score per V-J combination was defined as the ratio of F50 clonal expansion to chaos observed in the TCRdist matrix. Welch's t-statistics and random forest were used to narrow the features down to around twelve V-J combinations, which were then fed into a naive Bayes classifier. The similarity between thyroid and blood repertoires was quantified using the Morisita-Horn index. TCRdb's own reprocessing of the public reads used fastp at Q25 and MiXCR and kept productive beta chains. All rows with the same CDR3 protein become a single entry with the most common DNA and genes. The V and J calls reflect TCRdb's pipeline rather than the authors' work. The sample profile shows more than 1,000,000 distinct CDR3 sequences; about 36% of them were found once. The ten largest clonotypes hold approximately 10% of the sample.

The source of this sequence is an adult man with Graves' hyperthyroidism. Sequencing input: peripheral blood or thyroid tissue (not recorded which). The sequence is built from TRBV7-8 and TRBJ2-7; the D segment could be TRBD2, given 5 matching bases. Here is the DNA: TGTGCCAGCAATTACCGGGAAAACTACGAGCAGTACTTC. Translation gives CASNYRENYEQYF.